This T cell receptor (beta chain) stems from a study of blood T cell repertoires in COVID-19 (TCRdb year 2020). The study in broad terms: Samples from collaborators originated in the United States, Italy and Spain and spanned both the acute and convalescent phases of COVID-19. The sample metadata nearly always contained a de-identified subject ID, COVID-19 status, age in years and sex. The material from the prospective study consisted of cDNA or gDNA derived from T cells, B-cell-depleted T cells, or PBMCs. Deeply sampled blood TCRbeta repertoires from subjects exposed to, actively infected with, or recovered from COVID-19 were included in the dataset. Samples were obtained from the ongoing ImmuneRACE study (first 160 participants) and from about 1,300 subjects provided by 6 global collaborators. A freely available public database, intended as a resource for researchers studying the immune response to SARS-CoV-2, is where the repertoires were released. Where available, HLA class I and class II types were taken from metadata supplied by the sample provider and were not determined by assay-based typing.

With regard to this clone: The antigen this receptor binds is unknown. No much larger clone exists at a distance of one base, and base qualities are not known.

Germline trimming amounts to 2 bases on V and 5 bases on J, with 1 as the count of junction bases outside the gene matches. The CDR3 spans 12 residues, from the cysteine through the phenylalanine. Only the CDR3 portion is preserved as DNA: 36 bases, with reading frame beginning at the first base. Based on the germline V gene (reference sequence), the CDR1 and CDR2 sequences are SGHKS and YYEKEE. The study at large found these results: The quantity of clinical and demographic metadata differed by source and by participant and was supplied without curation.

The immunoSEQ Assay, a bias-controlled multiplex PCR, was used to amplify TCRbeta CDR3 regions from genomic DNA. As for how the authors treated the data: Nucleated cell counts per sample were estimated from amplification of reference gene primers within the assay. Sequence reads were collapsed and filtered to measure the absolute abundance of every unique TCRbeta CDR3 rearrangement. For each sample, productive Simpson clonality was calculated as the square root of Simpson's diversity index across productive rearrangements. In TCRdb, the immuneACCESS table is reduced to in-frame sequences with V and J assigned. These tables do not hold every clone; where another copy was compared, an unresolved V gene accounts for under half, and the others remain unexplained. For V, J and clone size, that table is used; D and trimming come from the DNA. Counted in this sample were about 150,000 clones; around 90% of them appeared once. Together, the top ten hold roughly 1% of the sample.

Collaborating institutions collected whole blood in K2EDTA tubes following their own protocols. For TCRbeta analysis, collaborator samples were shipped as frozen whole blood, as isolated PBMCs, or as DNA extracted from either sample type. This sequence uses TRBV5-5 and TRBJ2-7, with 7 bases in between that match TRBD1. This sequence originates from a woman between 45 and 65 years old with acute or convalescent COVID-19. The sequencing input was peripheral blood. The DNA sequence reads TGTGCCAGCAGCTTAGGACAGGACGAGCAGTACTTC. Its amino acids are CASSLGQDEQYF.